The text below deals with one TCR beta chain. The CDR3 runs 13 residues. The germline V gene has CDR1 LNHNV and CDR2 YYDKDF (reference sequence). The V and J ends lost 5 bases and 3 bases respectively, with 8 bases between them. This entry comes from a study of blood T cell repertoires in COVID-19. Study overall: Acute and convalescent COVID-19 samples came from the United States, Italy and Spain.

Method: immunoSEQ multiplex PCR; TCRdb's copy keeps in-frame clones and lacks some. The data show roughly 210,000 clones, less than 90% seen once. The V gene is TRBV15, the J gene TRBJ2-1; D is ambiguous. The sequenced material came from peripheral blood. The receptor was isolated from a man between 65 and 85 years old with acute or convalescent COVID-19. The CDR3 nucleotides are TGTGCCACCAGCTCCCGGGTCTACAATGAGCAGTTCTTC. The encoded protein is CATSSRVYNEQFF.